This T cell receptor beta chain was identified during a study of STAT3 mutations in large granular lymphocyte leukemia. The study's findings and limits: In T-cell large granular lymphocyte leukemia, about half of patients showed multiple immunodominant subclonotypes.

On this clone itself: Its antigen remains unknown.

TCRdb keeps only in-frame clones here, not all; method: immunoSEQ multiplex PCR. The sample has approximately 42,000 clones, about 81% seen once. Trimming took 5 bases from V and 6 from J, leaving 10 bases between them. The germline gives CDR1 SGHAT, CDR2 FQNNGV. The CDR3 runs 13 residues. V usage is TRBV11-2 and J usage is TRBJ1-4; D is unclear. The TCR comes from a human donor with T large granular lymphocyte leukemia. Some clones in this sample may be carry-over from other donors' samples. The sample was PBMCs. The CDR3 DNA sequence: TGTGCCAGCAGCACGCAGAGGGATGAAAAACTGTTTTTT. This encodes CASSTQRDEKLFF. Full variable domain (missing parts from reference TRBV11-2 and TRBJ1-4): EAGVAQSPRYKIIEKRQSVAFWCNPISGHATLYWYQQILGQGPKLLIQFQNNGVVDDSQLPKDRFSAERLKGVDSTLKIQPAKLEDSAVYLCASSTQRDEKLFFGSGTQLSVL.